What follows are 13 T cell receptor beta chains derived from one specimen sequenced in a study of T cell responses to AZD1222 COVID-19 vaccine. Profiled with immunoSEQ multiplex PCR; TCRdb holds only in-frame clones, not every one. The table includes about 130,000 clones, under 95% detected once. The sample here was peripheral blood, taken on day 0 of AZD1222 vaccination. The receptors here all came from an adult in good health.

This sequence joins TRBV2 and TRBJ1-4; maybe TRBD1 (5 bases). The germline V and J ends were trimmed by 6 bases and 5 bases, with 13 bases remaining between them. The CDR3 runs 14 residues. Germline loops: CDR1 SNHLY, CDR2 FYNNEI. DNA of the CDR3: TGTGCCAGCAGATCCGGACACCGGAATGAAAAACTGTTTTTT. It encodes CASRSGHRNEKLFF.

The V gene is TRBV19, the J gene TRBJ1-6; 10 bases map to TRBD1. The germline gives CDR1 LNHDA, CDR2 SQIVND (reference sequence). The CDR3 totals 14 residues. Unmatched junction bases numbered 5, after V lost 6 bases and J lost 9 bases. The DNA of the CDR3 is TGTGCCAGTAGGGGGACAGGGGAGGTTTCACCCCTCCACTTT. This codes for CASRGTGEVSPLHF.

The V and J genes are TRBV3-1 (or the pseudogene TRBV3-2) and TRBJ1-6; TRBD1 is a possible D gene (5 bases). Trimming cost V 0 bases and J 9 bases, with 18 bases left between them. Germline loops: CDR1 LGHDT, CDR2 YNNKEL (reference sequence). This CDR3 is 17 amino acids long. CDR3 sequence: CASSQDRVGTAGSPLHF. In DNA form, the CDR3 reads TGTGCCAGCAGCCAAGATCGGGTCGGGACCGCCGGTTCACCCCTCCACTTT.

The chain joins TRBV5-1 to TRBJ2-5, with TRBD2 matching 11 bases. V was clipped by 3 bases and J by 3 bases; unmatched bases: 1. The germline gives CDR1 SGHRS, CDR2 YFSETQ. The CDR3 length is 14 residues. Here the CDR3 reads CASSSTSGEETQYF. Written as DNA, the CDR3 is TGCGCCAGCAGCTCGACTAGCGGGGAAGAGACCCAGTACTTC. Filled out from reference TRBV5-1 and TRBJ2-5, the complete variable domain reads KAGVTQTPRYLIKTRGQQVTLSCSPISGHRSVSWYQQTPGQGLQFLFEYFSETQRNKGNFPGRFSGRQFSNSRSEMNVSTLELGDSALYLCASSSTSGEETQYFGPGTRLLVL.

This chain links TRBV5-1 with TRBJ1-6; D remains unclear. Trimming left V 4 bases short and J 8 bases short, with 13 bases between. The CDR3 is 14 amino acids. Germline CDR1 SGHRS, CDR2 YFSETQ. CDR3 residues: CASSRGFPHSPLHF. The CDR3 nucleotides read TGCGCCAGCAGCAGAGGGTTCCCTCATTCACCCCTCCACTTT.

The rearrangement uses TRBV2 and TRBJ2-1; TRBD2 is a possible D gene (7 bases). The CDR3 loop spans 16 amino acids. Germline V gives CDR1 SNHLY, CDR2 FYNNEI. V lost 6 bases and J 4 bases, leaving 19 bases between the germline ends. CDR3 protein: CASRVARGGTYNEQFF. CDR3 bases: TGTGCCAGCAGGGTCGCTAGGGGGGGTACTTACAATGAGCAGTTCTTC.

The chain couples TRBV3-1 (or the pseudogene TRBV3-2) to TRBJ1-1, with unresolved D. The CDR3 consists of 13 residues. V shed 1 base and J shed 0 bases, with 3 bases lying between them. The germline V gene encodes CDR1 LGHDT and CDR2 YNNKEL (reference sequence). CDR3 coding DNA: TGTGCCAGCAGCCAAGCAGTGAACACTGAAGCTTTCTTT. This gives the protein CASSQAVNTEAFF.

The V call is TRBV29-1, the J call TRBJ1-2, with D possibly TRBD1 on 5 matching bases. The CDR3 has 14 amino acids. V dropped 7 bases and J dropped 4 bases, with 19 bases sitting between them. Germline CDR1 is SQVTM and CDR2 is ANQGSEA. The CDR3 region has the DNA TGCAGCGCGTCAGTCGGGGCTGGAGCCTATGGCTACACCTTC. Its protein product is CSASVGAGAYGYTF.

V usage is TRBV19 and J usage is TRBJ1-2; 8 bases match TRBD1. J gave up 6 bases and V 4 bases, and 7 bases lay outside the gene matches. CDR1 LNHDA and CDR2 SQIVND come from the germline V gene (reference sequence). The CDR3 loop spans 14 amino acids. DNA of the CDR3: TGTGCCAGTAGTAAGTCGGACAGGGTACATGGCTACACCTTC. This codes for CASSKSDRVHGYTF.

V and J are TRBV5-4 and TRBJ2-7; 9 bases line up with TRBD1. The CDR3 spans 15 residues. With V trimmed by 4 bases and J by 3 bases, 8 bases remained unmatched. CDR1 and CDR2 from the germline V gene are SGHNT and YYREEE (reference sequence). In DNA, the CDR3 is TGTGCCAGCAGCCCCAGGACAGGGGAATTCTACGAGCAGTACTTC. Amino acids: CASSPRTGEFYEQYF.

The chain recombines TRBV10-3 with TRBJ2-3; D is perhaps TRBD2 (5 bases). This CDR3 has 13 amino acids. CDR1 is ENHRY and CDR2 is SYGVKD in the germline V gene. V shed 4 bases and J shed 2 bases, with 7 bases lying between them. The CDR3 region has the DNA TGTGCCATCAGTGCCGGGGACACAGATACGCAGTATTTT. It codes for CAISAGDTDTQYF.

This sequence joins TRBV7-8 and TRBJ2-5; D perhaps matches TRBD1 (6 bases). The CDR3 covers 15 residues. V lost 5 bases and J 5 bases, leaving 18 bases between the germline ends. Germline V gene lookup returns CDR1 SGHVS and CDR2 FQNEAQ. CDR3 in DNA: TGTGCCAGCAGCCACGGGACAACAGCTAGGGAGACCCAGTACTTC. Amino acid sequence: CASSHGTTARETQYF.

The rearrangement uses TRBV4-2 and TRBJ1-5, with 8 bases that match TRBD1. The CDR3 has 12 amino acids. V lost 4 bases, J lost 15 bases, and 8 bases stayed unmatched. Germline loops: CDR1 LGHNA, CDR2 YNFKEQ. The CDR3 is CASSLDRGLRHF. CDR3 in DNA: TGTGCCAGCAGCCTTGACAGGGGCCTAAGGCATTTT.